This T cell receptor beta chain derives from a study of T cell repertoires in cytomegalovirus infection. This clonotype showed up just a few times. Germline-derived CDR1 and CDR2 are KGHSH and LQKENI. V lost 2 bases and J 1 base, leaving 15 bases between the germline ends. The CDR3 loop spans 17 amino acids. Each CDR3 protein gets one entry after TCRdb re-called the reads with MiXCR. The table lists about 530,000 distinct CDR3 sequences, around 27% of them singletons, with roughly 13% in the top ten. V gene TRBV18 combines with J gene TRBJ2-1, with D hard to call. Sequencing was done on a sample of PBMCs. The source of this sequence is a human donor in good health (CMV status not recorded). Some clones in this sample may be carry-over from other donors' samples. The CDR3 bases are TGTGCCAGCTCACCAACCTACCGGGTTGGATCCTACAATGAGCAGTTCTTC. Translation: CASSPTYRVGSYNEQFF.